These 3 T cell receptor beta chains were sequenced from one sample in a study of post-analysis software for immune sequencing data. Overall study findings and caveats: When patients were compared with controls, about 5 TRBV segments were more frequent, TRBV5-6, TRBV5-1 and TRBV20-1 among them.

Unique molecular identifiers tagged the TCR beta cDNA libraries. TCRdb re-analysed the PCR reads in MiXCR, keeping a single row per CDR3 protein. In the table there are fewer than 900,000 distinct CDR3 sequences, around 45% of which are singletons. The antigens of these receptors remain unknown. The specimen was blood. The receptors were gathered from a girl between 10 and 17 years old with multiple sclerosis.

The genes are TRBV11-1 and TRBJ1-6; no clear D gene. CDR1 is SGHAT and CDR2 is FQDESV in the germline V gene (reference sequence). The CDR3 covers 15 residues. Between the trimmed V and J ends, which lost 5 bases and 10 bases, there was a span of 18 bases. CDR3 sequence (DNA): TGTGCCAGCAGCGGTACCGTGGGAAGGAACTCACCCCTCCACTTT. It codes for CASSGTVGRNSPLHF.

The rearrangement uses TRBV20-1 and TRBJ2-3, with 9 nucleotides matching TRBD2. CDR1 and CDR2 from the germline V gene are DFQATT and SNEGSKA (reference sequence). This CDR3 contains 14 residues. Germline trimming cut 3 bases from V and 6 bases from J; bases unmatched to any gene: 7. The CDR3, as DNA: TGCAGTGCTAGTCACGCGGGGGGGTGGGATACGCAGTATTTT. Translation gives CSASHAGGWDTQYF.

As regards this clonotype: One end of the junction is discordant with germline, which a read error may explain. This rearrangement joins TRBV20-1 to TRBJ1-2; possibly TRBD1 for D (5 bases). The germline V gene encodes CDR1 DFQATT and CDR2 SNEGSKA (reference sequence). The CDR3 is 14 amino acids. The CDR3 DNA is TGCAGTGCTAGAACGGGGGGAGACTTGTATGGCAACACCTTC. Protein: CSARTGGDLYGNTF.